The clone carrying this TCR beta chain was detected only a few times. Its target is unknown. This specimen belongs to a study of response to subunit inactivated influenza vaccine. Whole-study findings and limits: T cells newly recruited by each seasonal influenza vaccination are few, the authors suggested.

The CDR3 is 13 residues long. CDR1 and CDR2 (germline): SGHVS, FQNEAQ. The germline V and J ends were trimmed by 4 bases and 2 bases, with 9 bases remaining between them. TCRdb processed the RT-PCR reads anew with MiXCR; each CDR3 protein has one entry. In the table there are 650,000 to 800,000 distinct CDR3 sequences, about 15% of which are singletons. Sequences were derived from PBMCs from blood, sampled 14 to 15 days before vaccination. The clonotype originates from a man between 50 and 59 years old who received an inactivated influenza vaccine. The chain combines TRBV7-8 with TRBJ2-7, with D hard to call. CDR3: CASSWSSTYEQYF. DNA for the CDR3: TGTGCCAGCAGCTGGTCGTCCACCTACGAGCAGTACTTC.